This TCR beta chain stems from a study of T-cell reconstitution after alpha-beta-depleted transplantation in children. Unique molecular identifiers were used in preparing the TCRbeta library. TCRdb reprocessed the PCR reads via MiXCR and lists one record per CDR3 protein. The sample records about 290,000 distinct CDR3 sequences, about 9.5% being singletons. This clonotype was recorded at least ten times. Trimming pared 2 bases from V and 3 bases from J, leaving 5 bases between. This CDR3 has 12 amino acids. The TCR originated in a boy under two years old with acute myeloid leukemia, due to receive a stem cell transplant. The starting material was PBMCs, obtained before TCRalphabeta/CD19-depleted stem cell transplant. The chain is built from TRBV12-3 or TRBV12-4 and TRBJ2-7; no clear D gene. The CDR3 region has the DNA TGTGCCAGCAGTTTATCGGTCTACGAGCAGTACTTC. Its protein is CASSLSVYEQYF.